These 22 T cell receptor beta chains were all obtained from the same sample, sequenced in a study of T-cell reconstitution after alpha-beta-depleted transplantation in children (dated by TCRdb to 2016 to 2017). Libraries were made using PCR. The instrument was an Illumina HiSeq 2500. To normalize quantification of the TCRbeta repertoire, the TCR libraries were built with molecular barcoding that relied on unique molecular identifiers. TCRdb reran the public reads through fastp at Q25 and MiXCR, keeping productive beta chains. Each record represents a unique CDR3 protein, reported with the most common genes and DNA among its rows. The sample table contains 500,000 to 750,000 distinct CDR3 sequences; only one count was recorded for 10% to 15% of them. The ten largest clones take up over 2% of the sample. The treatment or condition label on this specimen signifies: allogeneic hematopoietic cell transplantation with graft depleted of TCRalphabeta T cells and CD19 B cells.

Here the sequenced sample was PBMCs, mostly from graft donor cells, taken 360 days after TCRalphabeta/CD19-depleted stem cell transplant. The receptors derive from a male patient younger than 18 who had a stem cell transplant for acute myeloid leukemia, so the T cells may come from the graft donor.

This chain connects TRBV6-5 to TRBJ2-7; D uncertain. V lost 0 bases to trimming and J lost 0 bases, with 9 bases between them. The CDR3 extends over 15 amino acids. The germline CDR1 and CDR2 sequences are MNHEY and SVGAGI. CDR3 DNA sequence: TGTGCCAGCAGTTACTCCCGGAGTAACTCCTACGAGCAGTACTTC. This gives the protein CASSYSRSNSYEQYF.

This clonotype occurred a few times. The rearrangement joins TRBV7-9 to TRBJ2-1; TRBD2 might be the D (6 bases). V gave up 6 bases and J gave up 4 bases, with 13 bases separating them. The CDR3 contains 14 residues. Looked up from germline, CDR1 is SEHNR and CDR2 is FQNEAQ (reference sequence). In DNA, the CDR3 is TGTGCCAGCAGGCCTAGCGCTACTTACAATGAGCAGTTCTTC. Protein sequence: CASRPSATYNEQFF.

This clonotype was seen only a few times. The chain joins TRBV11-2 to TRBJ2-2; TRBD1 agrees at 8 bases. This CDR3 has 14 residues. Germline V CDR1 and CDR2: SGHAT, FQNNGV. V shed 5 bases and J 6 bases; nucleotides not matched to a gene: 5. CDR3 nucleotides: TGTGCCAGCAGCCGCGGACAGGGCCCCGGGGAGCTGTTTTTT. This encodes CASSRGQGPGELFF.

This clonotype appeared a few times. The rearrangement joins TRBV7-2 to TRBJ2-7; 8 positions agree with TRBD2. The J segment lost 4 bases and the V segment lost 5 bases, leaving 10 bases of the junction unmatched. The CDR3 extends over 15 amino acids. Germline values: CDR1 SGHTA, CDR2 FQGNSA. CDR3: CASSLDLLAAYEQYF. CDR3 DNA sequence: TGTGCCAGCAGCCTAGACCTACTAGCGGCTTACGAGCAGTACTTC.

This clonotype was seen at least ten times. This chain uses TRBV5-1 with TRBJ2-7; TRBD2 matches at 10 bases. CDR1 SGHRS and CDR2 YFSETQ come from the germline V gene. The CDR3 is 14 amino acids. The J segment lost 5 bases and the V segment lost 2 bases, leaving 4 bases of the junction unmatched. The CDR3 sequence: CASSLLAGNDEQYF. For the CDR3, the DNA is TGCGCCAGCAGCTTACTAGCGGGAAACGACGAGCAGTACTTC.

This clonotype has at least ten counts. V and J are TRBV5-1 and TRBJ2-7; D call uncertain. In germline, CDR1 is SGHRS, CDR2 YFSETQ. Trimming left V 5 bases short and J 6 bases short, with 9 bases between. The CDR3 runs to 11 residues. CDR3 in DNA: TGCGCCAGCAGGAGCGACCTCGAGCAGTACTTC. As protein: CASRSDLEQYF.

The J gene is TRBJ2-1, the V gene TRBV18; 7 positions agree with TRBD2. This CDR3 has 16 amino acids. With 5 bases clipped from V and 0 bases from J, the junction kept 7 bases outside the gene matches. Germline V gene sequence: CDR1 KGHSH, CDR2 LQKENI. The CDR3 region has the DNA TGTGCCAGCTCATCTCTAGCGGAGAGCTCCTACAATGAGCAGTTCTTC. Its translation is CASSSLAESSYNEQFF.

This clonotype was detected a few times. The rearrangement joins TRBV28 to TRBJ2-7; tentatively, D is TRBD1 or TRBD2 (5 bases each). This CDR3 contains 13 residues. V was cut by 6 bases and J by 5 bases, with 14 bases left in between. Germline-derived CDR1 and CDR2 are MDHEN and SYDVKM. The CDR3 DNA sequence: TGTGCCAGCAGGCCGGGACCGTGGAACGAGCAGTACTTC. It translates to CASRPGPWNEQYF.

This clonotype was counted many times. The J gene is TRBJ2-7, the V gene TRBV7-2; 9 nucleotides match TRBD1. Germline lookup yields CDR1 SGHTA and CDR2 FQGNSA. Germline trimming cut 3 bases from V and 2 bases from J; bases unmatched to any gene: 2. The CDR3 is made up of 14 amino acids. In nucleotides, the CDR3 is TGTGCCAGCAGCTTCTGGGACAGGGCCTACGAGCAGTACTTC. Translated: CASSFWDRAYEQYF.

The V and J genes are TRBV20-1 and TRBJ2-1, with 13 bases lining up with TRBD2. This CDR3 has 17 residues. J gave up 8 bases and V 5 bases, and 15 bases lay outside the gene matches. In germline, CDR1 is DFQATT, CDR2 SNEGSKA (reference sequence). This chain's CDR3 is CSASGTSGIRNWDEQFF. In DNA form, the CDR3 reads TGCAGTGCTTCCGGGACTAGCGGGATAAGGAATTGGGATGAGCAGTTCTTC.

The CDR3 region has the DNA TGTGCCAGCAGTTATTTGCCGATGCGGGCTAGCGGGCCCGGGATCGAGGAGCAGTACTTC. This translates into CASSYLPMRASGPGIEEQYF. This chain connects TRBV6-2 or TRBV6-3 to TRBJ2-7; 8 nucleotides align to TRBD2. This CDR3 region has 20 residues. The V segment lost 3 bases and the J segment 7 bases; nucleotides outside the gene matches: 26. Looked up from germline, CDR1 is MNHEY and CDR2 is SVGEGT.

In this sample, this clonotype turned up many times. The chain couples TRBV20-1 to TRBJ1-5, with 7 nucleotides matching TRBD1. Trimming cost V 6 bases and J 3 bases; bases outside gene matches: 5. In germline, CDR1 is DFQATT, CDR2 SNEGSKA (reference sequence). The CDR3 runs to 13 residues. The CDR3 DNA sequence: TGCAGTGCACCACAGGGGCTCAATCAGCCCCAGCATTTT. Residues: CSAPQGLNQPQHF.

The CDR3 coding sequence is TGCGCCAGCAGCCAAGATATAGTGGAGACCCAGTACTTC. It codes for CASSQDIVETQYF. The gene calls are TRBV4-3 and TRBJ2-5; unclear D gene. Germline CDR1 reads LGHNA; CDR2 reads YSLEER. The V and J ends lost 0 bases and 5 bases respectively, with 7 bases between them. The CDR3 totals 13 residues.

This clonotype showed up many times. The V call is TRBV24-1, the J call TRBJ2-2; weak D call: TRBD2 (6 bases). The CDR3 is made up of 15 amino acids. The V end lost 3 bases, the J end lost 5 bases, and 12 bases lay between the germline ends. CDR1 is KGHDR, CDR2 SFDVKD, per germline. The CDR3 DNA is TGTGCCACCAGTGATGTGGGGACTGTAACCGGGGAGCTGTTTTTT. This gives the protein CATSDVGTVTGELFF.

This sequence joins TRBV29-1 and TRBJ2-1; 7 bases fit TRBD2. From germline, CDR1 is SQVTM and CDR2 ANQGSEA. CDR3 length equals 11 residues. Trimming took 8 bases from V and 12 from J; bases not matched to a gene: 10. The CDR3 sequence: CSSGLGMGQFF. Written as DNA, the CDR3 is TGCAGCTCTGGACTAGGGATGGGGCAGTTCTTC.

This clonotype has a handful of counts. The chain joins TRBV6-5 to TRBJ2-3; D possibly corresponds to TRBD1 (6 bases). This CDR3 has 14 amino acids. Germline-derived CDR1 and CDR2 are MNHEY and SVGAGI. V gave up 2 bases and J gave up 2 bases, with 8 bases separating them. CDR3 sequence reads: CASSYKGVTDTQYF. CDR3 bases: TGTGCCAGCAGTTACAAGGGGGTCACAGATACGCAGTATTTT.

This clonotype appeared many times. This sequence joins TRBV29-1 and TRBJ2-1; 13 nucleotides line up with TRBD2. Germline V gene data show CDR1 as SQVTM and CDR2 as ANQGSEA. V gave up 4 bases and J gave up 1 base; unmatched junction bases: 16. CDR3 size: 20 residues. The CDR3 nucleotides read TGCAGCGTTGGAGAGGGGCTCGGGACTAGCGGGATAGTATCCTACAATGAGCAGTTCTTC. Amino acid sequence: CSVGEGLGTSGIVSYNEQFF.

This clonotype turned up a few times. V is TRBV12-3 or TRBV12-4 and J is TRBJ2-2, with D perhaps TRBD2 (5 bases). Trimming removed 1 base at V and 2 bases at J, with 11 bases between. The CDR3 loop spans 16 amino acids. In DNA, the CDR3 is TGTGCCAGCAGTTTAGTGGTGGGAGTCAACACCGGGGAGCTGTTTTTT. It yields the protein CASSLVVGVNTGELFF.

This clonotype was counted only a few times. V is TRBV29-1 and J is TRBJ2-7, with 7 bases that match TRBD1. The V gene end was trimmed by 6 bases and the J gene end by 0 bases; junction bases not matched to a gene: 11. Germline loops: CDR1 SQVTM, CDR2 ANQGSEA. CDR3 length: 15 amino acids. CDR3 residues: CSVQPYRGSSYEQYF. CDR3 coding DNA: TGCAGCGTCCAACCCTACAGGGGAAGCTCCTACGAGCAGTACTTC.

The rearrangement uses TRBV7-2 and TRBJ2-7, with D hard to call. Trimming cost V 0 bases and J 4 bases, with 7 bases left between them. Germline V CDR1 and CDR2: SGHTA, FQGNSA. This CDR3 has 13 residues. The CDR3 coding sequence is TGTGCCAGCAGCTTAGCGACCCGATACGAGCAGTACTTC. Its translation: CASSLATRYEQYF.

This clonotype occurred once. The chain links TRBV7-6 to TRBJ2-1; a weak D match, TRBD1 (6 bases). The V end lost 5 bases, the J end lost 4 bases, and 18 bases lay between the germline ends. CDR3 length equals 16 residues. Germline values: CDR1 SGHVS, CDR2 FNYEAQ. The CDR3 loop is CASSPTPAGTYNEQFF. CDR3 DNA sequence: TGTGCCAGCAGCCCAACGCCGGCTGGGACATACAATGAGCAGTTCTTC. The whole variable domain, filled in from reference TRBV7-6 and TRBJ2-1, reads GAGVSQSPRYKVTKRGQDVALRCDPISGHVSLYWYRQALGQGPEFLTYFNYEAQQDKSGLPNDRFSAERPEGSISTLTIQRTEQRDSAMYRCASSPTPAGTYNEQFFGPGTRLTVL.

This clonotype was found a few times. The rearrangement joins TRBV28 to TRBJ2-1; D may correspond to TRBD1 or TRBD2 (5 bases each). From germline, CDR1 is MDHEN and CDR2 SYDVKM. The CDR3 has 16 amino acids. Trimming pared 7 bases from V and 4 bases from J, leaving 20 bases between. CDR3 in amino acids: CASIPTLTGRYNEQFF. For the CDR3, the DNA is TGTGCCAGCATCCCAACCCTGACGGGACGATACAATGAGCAGTTCTTC.